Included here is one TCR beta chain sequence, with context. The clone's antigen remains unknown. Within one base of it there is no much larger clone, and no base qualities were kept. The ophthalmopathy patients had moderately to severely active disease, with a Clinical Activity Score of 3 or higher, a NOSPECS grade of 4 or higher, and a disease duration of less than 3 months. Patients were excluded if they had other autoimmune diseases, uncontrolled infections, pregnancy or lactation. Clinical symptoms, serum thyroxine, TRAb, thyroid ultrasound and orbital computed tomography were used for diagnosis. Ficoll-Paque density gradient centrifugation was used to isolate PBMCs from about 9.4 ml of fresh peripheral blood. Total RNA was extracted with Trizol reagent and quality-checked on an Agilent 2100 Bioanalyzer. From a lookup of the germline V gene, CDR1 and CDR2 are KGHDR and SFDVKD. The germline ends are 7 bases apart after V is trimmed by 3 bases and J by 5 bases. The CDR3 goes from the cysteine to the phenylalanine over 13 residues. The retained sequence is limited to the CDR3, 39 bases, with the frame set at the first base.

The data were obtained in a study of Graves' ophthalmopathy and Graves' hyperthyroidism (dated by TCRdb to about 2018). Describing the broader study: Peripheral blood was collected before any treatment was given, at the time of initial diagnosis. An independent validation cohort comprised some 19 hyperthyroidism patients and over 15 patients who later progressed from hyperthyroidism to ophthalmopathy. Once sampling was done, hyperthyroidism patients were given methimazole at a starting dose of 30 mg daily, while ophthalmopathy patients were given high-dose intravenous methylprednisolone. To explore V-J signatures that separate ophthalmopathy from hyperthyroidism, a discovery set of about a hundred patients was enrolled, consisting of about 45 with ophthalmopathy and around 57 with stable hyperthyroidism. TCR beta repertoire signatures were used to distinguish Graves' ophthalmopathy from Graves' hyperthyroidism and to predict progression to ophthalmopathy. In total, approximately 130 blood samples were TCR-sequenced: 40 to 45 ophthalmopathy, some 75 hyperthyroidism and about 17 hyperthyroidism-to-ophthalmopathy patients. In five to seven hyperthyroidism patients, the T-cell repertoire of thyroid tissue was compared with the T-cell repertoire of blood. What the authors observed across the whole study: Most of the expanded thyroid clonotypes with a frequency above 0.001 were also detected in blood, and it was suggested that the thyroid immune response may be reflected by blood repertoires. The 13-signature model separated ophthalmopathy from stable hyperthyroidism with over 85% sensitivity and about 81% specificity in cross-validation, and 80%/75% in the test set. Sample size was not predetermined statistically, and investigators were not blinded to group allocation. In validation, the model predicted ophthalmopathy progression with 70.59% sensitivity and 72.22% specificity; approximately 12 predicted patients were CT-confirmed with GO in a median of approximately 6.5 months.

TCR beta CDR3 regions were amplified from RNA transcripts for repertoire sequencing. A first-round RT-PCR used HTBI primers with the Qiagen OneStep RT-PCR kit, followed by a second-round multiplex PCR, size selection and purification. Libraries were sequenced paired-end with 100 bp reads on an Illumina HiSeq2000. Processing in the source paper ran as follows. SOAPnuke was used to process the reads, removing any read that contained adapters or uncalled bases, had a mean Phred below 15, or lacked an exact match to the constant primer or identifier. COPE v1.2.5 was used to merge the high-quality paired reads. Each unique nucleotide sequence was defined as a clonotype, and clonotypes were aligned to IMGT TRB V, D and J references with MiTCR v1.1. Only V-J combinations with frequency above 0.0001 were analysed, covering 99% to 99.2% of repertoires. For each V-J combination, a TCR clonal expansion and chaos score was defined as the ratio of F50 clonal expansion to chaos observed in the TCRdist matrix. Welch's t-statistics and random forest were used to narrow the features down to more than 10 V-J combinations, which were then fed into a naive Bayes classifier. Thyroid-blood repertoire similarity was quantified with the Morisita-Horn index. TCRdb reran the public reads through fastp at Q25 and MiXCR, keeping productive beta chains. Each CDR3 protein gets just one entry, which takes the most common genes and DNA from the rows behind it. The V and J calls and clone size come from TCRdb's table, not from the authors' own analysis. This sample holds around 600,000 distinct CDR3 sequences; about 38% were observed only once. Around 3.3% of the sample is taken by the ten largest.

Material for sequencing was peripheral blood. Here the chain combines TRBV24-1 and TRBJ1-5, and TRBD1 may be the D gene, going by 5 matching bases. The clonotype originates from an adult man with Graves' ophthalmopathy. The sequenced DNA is TGTGCCACCAGTGATCGGGACGATCAGCCCCAGCATTTT. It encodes CATSDRDDQPQHF.